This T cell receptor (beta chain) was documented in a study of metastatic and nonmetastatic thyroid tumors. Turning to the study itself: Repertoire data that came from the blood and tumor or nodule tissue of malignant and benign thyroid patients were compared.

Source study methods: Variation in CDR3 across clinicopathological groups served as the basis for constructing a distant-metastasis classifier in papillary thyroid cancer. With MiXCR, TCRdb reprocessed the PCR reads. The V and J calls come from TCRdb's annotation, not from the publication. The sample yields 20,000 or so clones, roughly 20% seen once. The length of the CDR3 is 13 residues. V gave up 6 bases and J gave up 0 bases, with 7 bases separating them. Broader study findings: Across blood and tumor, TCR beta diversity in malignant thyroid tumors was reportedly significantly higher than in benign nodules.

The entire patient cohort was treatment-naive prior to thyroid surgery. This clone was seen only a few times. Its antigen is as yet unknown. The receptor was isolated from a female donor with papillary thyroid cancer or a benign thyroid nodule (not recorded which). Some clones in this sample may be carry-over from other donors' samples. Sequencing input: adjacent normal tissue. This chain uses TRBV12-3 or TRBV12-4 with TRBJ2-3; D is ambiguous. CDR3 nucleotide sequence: TGTGCCAGCAGGCTCGGGAGCACAGATACGCAGTATTTT. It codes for CASRLGSTDTQYF.